The 23 T cell receptor beta chains in this list originate from one sample, sequenced in a study of Ad26.COV2.S vaccination and SARS-CoV-2 variants. The treatment: about 20 received Ad26.COV2.S at low or high dose, single or two shots; about 5 received placebo; per-sample allocation not given. Day 63 after the first injection of vaccine or placebo was the sampling time. Repertoires were generated with immunoSEQ multiplex PCR, while TCRdb's copy carries only in-frame clones and drops some. The sample includes some 500,000 clones, 89% of them seen just once. The sample in question was peripheral blood, obtained in a trial of Ad26.COV2.S vaccine versus placebo. The receptor source for this set is a person between 18 and 65 years old who received the Ad26.COV2.S COVID-19 vaccine or a placebo.

The chain joins TRBV7-8 to TRBJ2-1, with D possibly being TRBD2 (6 bases). V lost 3 bases to trimming and J lost 0 bases, with 12 bases between them. Germline values: CDR1 SGHVS, CDR2 FQNEAQ. The CDR3 consists of 16 residues. CDR3 DNA sequence: TGTGCCAGCAGCTTGGAGGGGTATAGCTCCTACAATGAGCAGTTCTTC. This sequence encodes CASSLEGYSSYNEQFF.

This chain joins TRBV2 and TRBJ2-7; 8 bases map to TRBD2. The CDR3 has 17 residues. The V and J ends lost 4 bases and 4 bases, in that order; junction bases with no gene match: 15. Germline CDR1 is SNHLY and CDR2 is FYNNEI. The CDR3 region has the DNA TGTGCCAGCAGTGCAGGCCCGGGTAGCGGGATGAAATACGAGCAGTACTTC. As protein: CASSAGPGSGMKYEQYF. The whole variable domain, remainder taken from reference TRBV2 and TRBJ2-7, is EPEVTQTPSHQVTQMGQEVILRCVPISNHLYFYWYRQILGQKVEFLVSFYNNEISEKSEIFDDQFSVERPDGSNFTLKIRSTKLEDSAMYFCASSAGPGSGMKYEQYFGPGTRLTVT.

The rearrangement joins TRBV28 to TRBJ1-4; D may be TRBD1 (5 bases). The CDR3 is 17 residues long. CDR1 is MDHEN and CDR2 is SYDVKM in the germline V gene. Deletions cut 6 bases from V and 6 bases from J, with 23 bases between. CDR3 nucleotide sequence: TGTGCCAGCAGGCAGGGTTCCTGGGACGGGAGTTATGAAAAACTGTTTTTT. This sequence encodes CASRQGSWDGSYEKLFF.

This clone was detected a few times. The chain uses TRBV19 and TRBJ1-6; D remains unclear. The V and J ends lost 0 bases and 2 bases respectively, with 11 bases between them. Germline V gene sequence: CDR1 LNHDA, CDR2 SQIVND (reference sequence). The CDR3 loop spans 17 amino acids. The DNA of the CDR3 is TGTGCCAGTAGTATAGAAAGAGGGCCAACCTATAATTCACCCCTCCACTTT. Protein sequence: CASSIERGPTYNSPLHF.

This chain connects TRBV5-6 to TRBJ1-5; TRBD1 aligns across 7 bases. The germline V gene encodes CDR1 SGHDT and CDR2 YYEEEE. CDR3 length: 14 residues. J was trimmed by 6 bases and V by 4 bases; bases with no gene match: 7. The DNA of the CDR3 is TGTGCCAGCAGCATAGGGGGCGCGGGTCAGCCCCAGCATTTT. Translated, it gives CASSIGGAGQPQHF. Based on the CDR3 plus reference TRBV5-6 and TRBJ1-5, the full variable domain is DAGVTQSPTHLIKTRGQQVTLRCSPKSGHDTVSWYQQALGQGPQFIFQYYEEEERQRGNFPDRFSGHQFPNYSSELNVNALLLGDSALYLCASSIGGAGQPQHFGDGTRLSIL.

This rearrangement joins TRBV29-1 to TRBJ2-3, with 9 bases fitting TRBD1. Germline-derived CDR1 and CDR2 are SQVTM and ANQGSEA. There are 14 residues in the CDR3. Unmatched junction bases numbered 7, after V lost 6 bases and J lost 3 bases. Written as DNA, the CDR3 is TGCAGCGTACAAAGAGGGACAGGGACAGATACGCAGTATTTT. Translating gives CSVQRGTGTDTQYF.

Notes on this clone: The sample holds other DNA sequences that translate to the same CDR3. This sequence joins TRBV7-2 and TRBJ2-1, with TRBD2 matching over 8 bases. V dropped 3 bases and J dropped 0; count of bases not matched to a gene: 4. The CDR3 is 16 amino acids. CDR1 is SGHTA, CDR2 FQGNSA, per germline. The CDR3 DNA follows: TGTGCCAGCAGCTTCGGCGGGGGGAGCTCCTACAATGAGCAGTTCTTC. Its protein is CASSFGGGSSYNEQFF.

The chain joins TRBV9 to TRBJ1-1, with unresolved D. The CDR3 is 13 amino acids. V was pared by 0 bases and J by 3 bases, with 6 bases between. The germline CDR1 and CDR2 sequences are SGDLS and YYNGEE. CDR3 residues: CASSVEQYTEAFF. Written as DNA, the CDR3 is TGTGCCAGCAGCGTAGAGCAGTACACTGAAGCTTTCTTT.

The chain combines TRBV6-6 with TRBJ2-2; no clear D gene. Trimming shortened V by 7 bases and J by 8 bases, and 11 bases separated the two germline ends. There are 12 residues in the CDR3. The germline V gene encodes CDR1 MNHNY and CDR2 SVGAGI (reference sequence). CDR3 nucleotide sequence: TGTGCCAGCACCGTAGAGATAGGGGAGCTGTTTTTT. Translated, it gives CASTVEIGELFF.

CDR3 protein: CASSARTGVPGELFF. CDR3 coding DNA: TGTGCCAGCAGCGCCCGGACAGGGGTCCCCGGGGAGCTGTTTTTT. This chain connects TRBV4-2 to TRBJ2-2; the match to TRBD1 covers 9 bases. The CDR3 runs 15 residues. The V segment lost 5 bases and the J segment 6 bases; nucleotides outside the gene matches: 7. Germline V CDR1 and CDR2: LGHNA, YNFKEQ.

J is TRBJ1-1 and V is TRBV12-5; tentatively, D is TRBD1 (6 bases). This CDR3 region has 15 residues. Germline V lookup: CDR1 LGHNT, CDR2 FRNRAP. Trimming removed 3 bases from V and 1 base from J, with 12 bases in between. The CDR3 spells CASGFSGGWNTEAFF. CDR3 sequence (DNA): TGTGCTAGTGGTTTCAGTGGGGGCTGGAACACTGAAGCTTTCTTT.

V and J are TRBV15 and TRBJ2-7; D is uncertain. Trimming stripped 8 bases from V and 4 bases from J, with 18 bases between. The CDR3 has 14 amino acids. In germline, CDR1 is LNHNV, CDR2 YYDKDF (reference sequence). The CDR3: CATEDGGFGYEQYV. The CDR3 nucleotides read TGTGCCACCGAGGACGGTGGGTTTGGGTACGAGCAGTACGTC.

This chain links TRBV6-1 with TRBJ2-7, with 9 bases that match TRBD1. Germline V lookup: CDR1 MNHNS, CDR2 SASEGT. CDR3 length: 15 residues. V lost 3 bases and J lost 1; bases outside the gene matches: 4. CDR3 sequence (DNA): TGTGCCAGCAGTGACAGACAGGGGGGATCCTACGAGCAGTACGTC. Its translation is CASSDRQGGSYEQYV.

The rearrangement joins TRBV5-1 to TRBJ2-3; the D gene could be TRBD1 or TRBD2 (6 bases each). V was clipped by 3 bases and J by 0 bases, with 20 bases between them. This CDR3 spans 18 amino acids. Germline V gene data show CDR1 as SGHRS and CDR2 as YFSETQ. The CDR3 here is CASSSRGATGRSTDTQYF. In DNA, the CDR3 is TGCGCCAGCAGCTCCCGCGGCGCCACAGGGAGGAGCACAGATACGCAGTATTTT.

A word on this clone: Other DNA variants within this sample encode the same CDR3. The chain has TRBV9 and TRBJ2-1; D may be TRBD1 or TRBD2 (5 bases each). V was trimmed by 3 bases and J by 4 bases, leaving 11 bases between them. CDR1 and CDR2 (germline): SGDLS, YYNGEE. This CDR3 is built from 14 residues. The CDR3 region is CASSGGSLYNEQFF. Written as DNA, the CDR3 is TGTGCCAGCAGCGGGGGGTCCCTATACAATGAGCAGTTCTTC.

This clone occurred a few times. V gene TRBV5-1 combines with J gene TRBJ1-5; D is unresolved. Germline lookup yields CDR1 SGHRS and CDR2 YFSETQ. The V end lost 0 bases, the J end lost 8 bases, and 9 bases lay between the germline ends. This CDR3 contains 13 residues. In DNA, the CDR3 is TGCGCCAGCAGCTTGGGGAGTGGCAAGCCCCAGCATTTT. Translation gives CASSLGSGKPQHF.

V usage is TRBV4-3 and J usage is TRBJ1-6; 7 bases match TRBD1. J gave up 3 bases and V 0 bases, and 5 bases lay outside the gene matches. Germline CDR1 reads LGHNA; CDR2 reads YSLEER. CDR3 length: 17 amino acids. CDR3 coding DNA: TGCGCCAGCAGCCAAGACGGGGACAGCGACTATAATTCACCCCTCCACTTT. Amino acid sequence: CASSQDGDSDYNSPLHF.

The rearrangement joins TRBV27 to TRBJ1-2, with TRBD1 matching 10 bases. Germline assignment: CDR1 MNHEY and CDR2 SMNVEV (reference sequence). The CDR3 loop spans 16 amino acids. V gave up 6 bases and J gave up 4 bases; unmatched junction bases: 11. The CDR3 bases are TGTGCCAGCAGCCACCATATGACAGGGGGCGGCTATGGCTACACCTTC. The encoded protein is CASSHHMTGGGYGYTF.

J is TRBJ2-3 and V is TRBV5-8; the match to TRBD2 covers 7 bases. The CDR3 spans 14 residues. Germline-derived CDR1 and CDR2 are SGHTS and YDEGEE. Trimming at V came to 0 bases and at J to 4 bases, leaving 2 bases not matched to a gene. The CDR3 nucleotides read TGTGCCAGCAGCTTGGGGCTAGCGGCAGATACGCAGTATTTT. Translating gives CASSLGLAADTQYF.

The chain joins TRBV9 to TRBJ2-3; D is uncertain. This CDR3 spans 14 amino acids. The V gene lost 0 bases and the J gene lost 3 bases, with 8 bases spanning the gap. Germline V gene sequence: CDR1 SGDLS, CDR2 YYNGEE. The CDR3 protein is CASSVDSFTDTQYF. DNA for the CDR3: TGTGCCAGCAGCGTAGACAGCTTTACAGATACGCAGTATTTT.

The rearrangement joins TRBV4-3 to TRBJ2-3, with TRBD2 matching over 7 bases. The germline V gene encodes CDR1 LGHNA and CDR2 YSLEER. The CDR3 consists of 18 residues. The J segment lost 4 bases and the V segment lost 4 bases, leaving 17 bases of the junction unmatched. CDR3 bases: TGCGCCAGCAGCCCCACAGCGGCTTGGGGGGGGGTTGCAGATACGCAGTATTTT. Residues: CASSPTAAWGGVADTQYF.

V is TRBV7-9 and J is TRBJ2-2; D not certain. Trimming removed 0 bases at V and 4 bases at J, with 3 bases between. This CDR3 has 13 residues. Germline CDR1 and CDR2: SEHNR and FQNEAQ (reference sequence). CDR3 region: CASSLAATGELFF. DNA of the CDR3: TGTGCCAGCAGCTTAGCCGCCACCGGGGAGCTGTTTTTT. The full variable domain, its missing parts supplied by reference TRBV7-9 and TRBJ2-2, is DTGVSQNPRHKITKRGQNVTFRCDPISEHNRLYWYRQTLGQGPEFLTYFQNEAQLEKSRLLSDRFSAERPKGSFSTLEIQRTEQGDSAMYLCASSLAATGELFFGEGSRLTVL.

The chain joins TRBV20-1 to TRBJ2-1; D is perhaps TRBD1 (5 bases). V gave up 7 bases and J gave up 10 bases, with 14 bases separating them. In germline, CDR1 is DFQATT, CDR2 SNEGSKA (reference sequence). The CDR3 sequence is 11 residues long. CDR3 sequence (DNA): TGCAGTGTTGGGATCCCAGGGGAGCAGTTCTTC. The encoded protein is CSVGIPGEQFF.